Following are 32 T cell receptor beta chains from one sample sequenced in a study of shared clonotypes between healthy human individuals. Naive CD8 cells lacked CD45RO and underwent positive selection for CCR7, leaving out terminally differentiated effector memory CD45RA+ cells. The table came from immunoSEQ multiplex PCR; TCRdb's copy has only in-frame clones and leaves some out. The sample consists of hundreds of thousands of clones, 92% of them appearing once. The material sequenced was naive CD8+ T cells sorted from blood. The receptors here all came from a man aged 25 to 40 in good health.

The rearrangement uses TRBV25-1 and TRBJ2-1; D not certain. This CDR3 contains 15 residues. Germline lookup yields CDR1 MGHDK and CDR2 SYGVNS. V shed 5 bases and J shed 9 bases, with 20 bases lying between them. CDR3 sequence: CASSNPDRVRGEQFF. In DNA, the CDR3 is TGTGCCAGCAGTAACCCGGACCGGGTTCGTGGTGAGCAGTTCTTC.

This chain connects TRBV30 to TRBJ2-7; weak D call: TRBD2 (6 bases). CDR1 and CDR2 from the germline V gene are GTSNPN and SVGIG (reference sequence). V was shortened by 0 bases and J by 7 bases, with 22 bases between the two germline ends. The CDR3 contains 16 residues. The CDR3 nucleotides are TGTGCCTGGAGTGTAAAGACGGGGGAACGGCGGAGGGAGCAGTACTTC. This encodes CAWSVKTGERRREQYF. Complete variable domain (other parts from reference TRBV30 and TRBJ2-7): SQTIHQWPATLVQPVGSPLSLECTVEGTSNPNLYWYRQAAGRGLQLLFYSVGIGQISSEVPQNLSASRPQDRQFILSSKKLLLSDSGFYLCAWSVKTGERRREQYFGPGTRLTVT.

V is TRBV7-9 and J is TRBJ1-1; D call uncertain. The CDR3 consists of 14 residues. The germline V gene encodes CDR1 SEHNR and CDR2 FQNEAQ (reference sequence). V gave up 1 base and J gave up 5 bases, with 11 bases separating them. CDR3 sequence: CASSLGGRDTEAFF. The CDR3 nucleotides read TGTGCCAGCAGCTTAGGTGGCCGGGATACTGAAGCTTTCTTT.

The rearrangement uses TRBV7-6 and TRBJ2-5, with D unclear. This CDR3 is built from 12 residues. Germline V gene data show CDR1 as SGHVS and CDR2 as FNYEAQ. The V gene lost 0 bases and the J gene lost 7 bases, with 6 bases spanning the gap. The chain's CDR3 is CASSLAQRTQYF. The DNA of the CDR3 is TGTGCCAGCAGCTTAGCGCAGCGGACCCAGTACTTC.

This sequence joins TRBV11-2 and TRBJ2-1, with TRBD1 matching over 8 bases. CDR3 length equals 15 residues. V lost 5 bases and J lost 2; bases outside the gene matches: 5. Germline CDR1 SGHAT, CDR2 FQNNGV. DNA of the CDR3: TGTGCCAGCAGCCCAGGACAGGGACCCTACAATGAGCAGTTCTTC. This translates into CASSPGQGPYNEQFF.

The chain recombines TRBV15 with TRBJ2-1, with 14 bases aligning to TRBD2. CDR3 length: 18 residues. V shed 2 bases, J shed 2 bases, and the junction held 5 bases outside the gene matches. CDR1 is LNHNV and CDR2 is YYDKDF in the germline V gene (reference sequence). CDR3 in amino acids: CATSRLGTSGSPYNEQFF. The CDR3, as DNA: TGTGCCACCAGCAGATTGGGGACTAGCGGGAGCCCCTACAATGAGCAGTTCTTC.

This sequence joins TRBV29-1 and TRBJ2-1; D may be TRBD2 (5 bases). The V end was cut by 2 bases, the J end by 5 bases, with 19 bases between. Germline values: CDR1 SQVTM, CDR2 ANQGSEA. The CDR3 spans 16 residues. The CDR3 loop reads CSVEQFGTALDNEQFF. CDR3 in DNA: TGCAGCGTTGAACAGTTCGGTACAGCACTAGACAATGAGCAGTTCTTC.

The chain joins TRBV19 to TRBJ2-2, with a possible D match to TRBD1 (5 bases). The CDR3 has 18 residues. CDR1 LNHDA and CDR2 SQIVND come from the germline V gene (reference sequence). V was cut by 5 bases and J by 1 base, with 20 bases left in between. The CDR3 protein is CASSPSFIGHMNTGELFF. The CDR3 DNA reads TGTGCCAGTAGTCCAAGCTTCATTGGACATATGAACACCGGGGAGCTGTTTTTT. The full variable domain, with the rest looked up from reference TRBV19 and TRBJ2-2, is DGGITQSPKYLFRKEGQNVTLSCEQNLNHDAMYWYRQDPGQGLRLIYYSQIVNDFQKGDIAEGYSVSREKKESFPLTVTSAQKNPTAFYLCASSPSFIGHMNTGELFFGEGSRLTVL.

The CDR3 loop reads CASSPGVEAFF. The DNA for the CDR3 is TGTGCCAGCTCACCCGGGGTTGAAGCTTTCTTT. J is TRBJ1-1 and V is TRBV18; D is unclear. The germline gives CDR1 KGHSH, CDR2 LQKENI. V lost 3 bases, J lost 7 bases, and 6 bases lay in between. This CDR3 is 11 amino acids long.

The chain combines TRBV28 with TRBJ2-5, with D perhaps assigned TRBD1 or TRBD2 (5 bases each). CDR3 length: 16 amino acids. V was trimmed by 5 bases and J by 2 bases, leaving 18 bases between them. Looked up from germline, CDR1 is MDHEN and CDR2 is SYDVKM. The CDR3 bases are TGTGCCAGCAGTACCACACCGGGACGAGATCAAGAGACCCAGTACTTC. Protein: CASSTTPGRDQETQYF.

The chain has TRBV7-9 and TRBJ2-7; D is unresolved. The germline gives CDR1 SEHNR, CDR2 FQNEAQ (reference sequence). Trimming took 1 base from V and 3 from J, leaving 7 bases between them. This CDR3 contains 13 residues. The CDR3 DNA reads TGTGCCAGCAGCTTAGAATGGGGCTACGAGCAGTACTTC. Translated, it gives CASSLEWGYEQYF.

For this clone: The sample has other DNA sequences that encode this CDR3 too. The rearrangement joins TRBV9 to TRBJ2-3; D is possibly TRBD2 (6 bases). Trimming shortened V by 0 bases and J by 3 bases, and 8 bases separated the two germline ends. Germline assignment: CDR1 SGDLS and CDR2 YYNGEE. CDR3 length: 14 amino acids. CDR3 residues: CASSVVGGTDTQYF. DNA for the CDR3: TGTGCCAGCAGCGTAGTTGGGGGGACAGATACGCAGTATTTT.

The gene calls are TRBV4-1 and TRBJ2-1; the D gene is possibly TRBD2 (5 bases). The CDR3 is 17 amino acids. V dropped 1 base and J dropped 9 bases, with 22 bases sitting between them. CDR1 and CDR2 (germline): MGHRA, YSYEKL. CDR3 nucleotides: TGCGCCAGCAGCCAAGCAAATAGCGCGACGTTTTATCGTGAGCAGTTCTTC. Its protein product is CASSQANSATFYREQFF.

The chain uses TRBV27 and TRBJ2-7; 7 nucleotides align to TRBD1. Germline trimming cut 4 bases from V and 3 bases from J; bases unmatched to any gene: 6. The CDR3 is made up of 14 amino acids. CDR1 and CDR2 (germline): MNHEY, SMNVEV (reference sequence). In DNA, the CDR3 is TGTGCCAGCAGTTATAACCACAGGGGCTACGAGCAGTACTTC. Translation gives CASSYNHRGYEQYF.

The chain combines TRBV28 with TRBJ1-2; D possibly corresponds to TRBD1 (6 bases). The CDR3 has 14 residues. V was trimmed by 8 bases and J by 1 base, leaving 14 bases between them. Germline lookup yields CDR1 MDHEN and CDR2 SYDVKM. Here the CDR3 DNA reads TGTGCCAGCGCTCAAAGGGGGAGTAACTATGGCTACACCTTC. This encodes CASAQRGSNYGYTF.

The chain joins TRBV9 to TRBJ2-1; the D call may be TRBD1 or TRBD2 (5 bases each). From germline, CDR1 is SGDLS and CDR2 YYNGEE. The CDR3 contains 14 residues. V was pared by 4 bases and J by 8 bases, with 16 bases between. In DNA form, the CDR3 reads TGTGCCAGCAGCTTAGCCGGGACCGGGCATGAGCAGTTCTTC. Translating gives CASSLAGTGHEQFF. Drawing the rest from reference TRBV9 and TRBJ2-1, the complete variable domain is DSGVTQTPKHLITATGQRVTLRCSPRSGDLSVYWYQQSLDQGLQFLIQYYNGEERAKGNILERFSAQQFPDLHSELNLSSLELGDSALYFCASSLAGTGHEQFFGPGTRLTVL.

The rearrangement links TRBV27 to TRBJ2-1; possibly TRBD1 or TRBD2 for D (5 bases each). Trimming removed 5 bases at V and 8 bases at J, with 25 bases between. The CDR3 covers 17 residues. Germline V gene lookup returns CDR1 MNHEY and CDR2 SMNVEV (reference sequence). Written as DNA, the CDR3 is TGTGCCAGCAGTATACAGTCGTGGGGACCCGAGACATATGAGCAGTTCTTC. This sequence encodes CASSIQSWGPETYEQFF.

This rearrangement joins TRBV30 to TRBJ1-6, with 10 nucleotides matching TRBD1. Trimming at V came to 1 base and at J to 9 bases, leaving 0 bases not matched to a gene. The CDR3 contains 13 residues. The germline V gene has CDR1 GTSNPN and CDR2 SVGIG (reference sequence). CDR3 loop: CAWSGTGGSPLHF. The DNA of the CDR3 is TGTGCCTGGAGTGGGACAGGGGGTTCACCCCTCCACTTT.

This clone was seen only once. Within the sample, other DNA sequences also encode this same CDR3. The chain combines TRBV15 with TRBJ2-7; D possibly corresponds to TRBD2 (6 bases). The CDR3 runs 14 residues. Germline CDR1 is LNHNV and CDR2 is YYDKDF (reference sequence). The V gene lost 3 bases and the J gene lost 1 base, with 10 bases spanning the gap. The CDR3 sequence: CATSSRDSSYEQYF. DNA of the CDR3: TGTGCCACCAGCAGCCGGGACTCGTCCTACGAGCAGTACTTC.

This clone was recorded only once. The J gene is TRBJ2-2, the V gene TRBV7-4; tentatively, D is TRBD1 (6 bases). Germline assignment: CDR1 SGHVT and CDR2 SQSDAQ. The V end lost 3 bases, the J end lost 4 bases, and 15 bases lay between the germline ends. This CDR3 is 16 amino acids long. The CDR3 protein is CASSFDRTGATGELFF. CDR3 nucleotides: TGTGCCAGCAGCTTCGACAGGACTGGAGCCACCGGGGAGCTGTTTTTT.

The rearrangement joins TRBV4-1 to TRBJ2-1; D is unresolved. Germline loops: CDR1 MGHRA, CDR2 YSYEKL. The CDR3 is 15 amino acids. Trimming left V 0 bases short and J 3 bases short, with 9 bases between. The CDR3 region is CASSQEVTDYNEQFF. CDR3 nucleotides: TGCGCCAGCAGCCAAGAAGTTACAGACTACAATGAGCAGTTCTTC.

The rearrangement links TRBV6-6 to TRBJ2-7; D may correspond to TRBD1 or TRBD2 (6 bases each). The ends were cut back, 1 base at V and 0 bases at J, with 10 bases in the middle. The germline V gene has CDR1 MNHNY and CDR2 SVGAGI (reference sequence). The CDR3 consists of 15 residues. CDR3 nucleotide sequence: TGTGCCAGCAGTTACTTCGGGGGCAGCTCCTACGAGCAGTACTTC. It yields the protein CASSYFGGSSYEQYF.

This clone was observed once. J is TRBJ2-1 and V is TRBV9, with no clear D. The CDR3 contains 12 residues. Germline V gene lookup returns CDR1 SGDLS and CDR2 YYNGEE. Trimming took 0 bases from V and 8 from J, leaving 6 bases between them. The CDR3 loop reads CASSVAEDEQFF. The CDR3 nucleotides are TGTGCCAGCAGCGTAGCTGAGGATGAGCAGTTCTTC.

The V gene is TRBV6-5, the J gene TRBJ2-7; D is possibly TRBD1 (5 bases). The CDR3 sequence is 14 residues long. The germline CDR1 and CDR2 sequences are MNHEY and SVGAGI. V was trimmed by 7 bases and J by 2 bases, leaving 15 bases between them. This CDR3 reads CASKGLSETYEQYF. The CDR3 DNA is TGTGCCAGCAAGGGGCTAAGCGAGACCTACGAGCAGTACTTC.

This chain uses TRBV21-1 with TRBJ2-7; the listed D gene, TRBD1, was not tested against the DNA. TRBV21-1 is a pseudogene. The CDR3 runs 14 residues. The CDR3 DNA follows: TGTGCCAGCAGCAAGGACAGGGAAGGTAACGAGCAGTACTTC. This translates into CASSKDREGNEQYF.

Here the CDR3 DNA reads TGTGCCAGCAGCTTGGACTGGACAGCGTCCTACGAGCAGTACTTC. Its translation: CASSLDWTASYEQYF. This chain connects TRBV5-6 to TRBJ2-7, with a weak D call TRBD1 (6 bases). The length of the CDR3 is 15 residues. Deletions cut 0 bases from V and 1 base from J, with 11 bases between. Germline assignment: CDR1 SGHDT and CDR2 YYEEEE.

The chain joins TRBV7-2 to TRBJ2-1; TRBD2 agrees at 11 bases. Germline loops: CDR1 SGHTA, CDR2 FQGNSA. The CDR3 contains 17 residues. The V segment lost 4 bases and the J segment 4 bases; nucleotides outside the gene matches: 9. The CDR3, as DNA: TGTGCCAGCAGCTATGTCACTAGCGGGAGCCATTACAATGAGCAGTTCTTC. Translation gives CASSYVTSGSHYNEQFF. The complete variable domain, with remaining parts taken from reference TRBV7-2 and TRBJ2-1, reads GAGVSQSPSNKVTEKGKDVELRCDPISGHTALYWYRQSLGQGLEFLIYFQGNSAPDKSGLPSDRFSAERTGGSVSTLTIQRTQQEDSAVYLCASSYVTSGSHYNEQFFGPGTRLTVL.

The chain couples TRBV11-1 to TRBJ2-3; D might be TRBD2 (6 bases). The CDR3 is 14 residues long. With 0 bases removed from V and 4 bases from J, the gap between germline ends came to 8 bases. CDR1 is SGHAT and CDR2 is FQDESV in the germline V gene (reference sequence). CDR3 bases: TGTGCCAGCAGCTTAGCGGGAGGCGCAGATACGCAGTATTTT. Translating it yields CASSLAGGADTQYF.

This clone was recorded once. V is TRBV11-2 and J is TRBJ2-1; 7 bases map to TRBD2. After removal of 7 bases from V and 9 bases from J, the junction contained 15 bases not matched to a gene. The length of the CDR3 is 15 residues. Germline V gene data show CDR1 as SGHAT and CDR2 as FQNNGV. The CDR3 DNA reads TGTGCCAGCACCCAAGGGAGGGGCGTCAATGTTGAGCAGTTCTTC. Its protein is CASTQGRGVNVEQFF.

The rearrangement joins TRBV9 to TRBJ2-5, with 11 positions matching TRBD2. V was clipped by 3 bases and J by 1 base; unmatched bases: 5. Germline assignment: CDR1 SGDLS and CDR2 YYNGEE. The length of the CDR3 is 16 residues. CDR3 sequence: CASSAPSGGSQETQYF. The CDR3 region has the DNA TGTGCCAGCAGCGCCCCTAGCGGGGGGTCCCAAGAGACCCAGTACTTC.

The V and J genes are TRBV10-3 and TRBJ2-4; 8 bases agree with TRBD2. CDR3 length: 13 residues. J gave up 12 bases and V 3 bases, and 7 bases lay outside the gene matches. Germline V gene lookup returns CDR1 ENHRY and CDR2 SYGVKD. The CDR3 nucleotides are TGTGCCATCAGTGAAGGGACTAGAGGTGATCAGTACTTC. Protein: CAISEGTRGDQYF.

The chain links TRBV7-9 to TRBJ2-5, with 7 bases that match TRBD1. With 6 bases clipped from V and 2 bases from J, the junction kept 9 bases outside the gene matches. This CDR3 is built from 15 residues. Germline assignment: CDR1 SEHNR and CDR2 FQNEAQ (reference sequence). CDR3 bases: TGTGCCAGCAGACCAGACAGGGACCCTCAAGAGACCCAGTACTTC. Translating gives CASRPDRDPQETQYF. The full variable domain, rest sourced from reference TRBV7-9 and TRBJ2-5, is DTGVSQNPRHKITKRGQNVTFRCDPISEHNRLYWYRQTLGQGPEFLTYFQNEAQLEKSRLLSDRFSAERPKGSFSTLEIQRTEQGDSAMYLCASRPDRDPQETQYFGPGTRLLVL.